Presented here are 27 T cell receptor beta chains from one specimen sequenced in a study of control samples from healthy donors and cancer patients (dated by TCRdb to 2020 to 2022). Library preparation was by the immunoSEQ multiplex PCR assay. The table comes from immuneACCESS by way of TCRdb, which keeps in-frame sequences with V and J called. Part of the clones is missing from these tables; in studies checked, under half for an unresolved V gene and the rest for unknown reasons. The sample table holds about 130,000 clones, of which around 90% were seen once. The ten largest clones capture over 2% of the sample. Sequenced input: blood. The receptors were sampled from a young man in good health.

The chain is built from TRBV9 and TRBJ2-3, with D tentatively TRBD1 or TRBD2 (6 bases each). Germline V gives CDR1 SGDLS, CDR2 YYNGEE. V dropped 0 bases and J dropped 2 bases, with 13 bases sitting between them. The CDR3 has 16 amino acids. The CDR3 bases are TGTGCCAGCAGCGTAGAGGGGGGCGGTACCACAGATACGCAGTATTTT. Encoded protein: CASSVEGGGTTDTQYF.

CDR3 amino acids: CASSLPAGGSYEQYF. CDR3 sequence (DNA): TGTGCCAGCAGCTTACCAGCGGGGGGGTCCTACGAGCAGTACTTC. V is TRBV7-2 and J is TRBJ2-7; TRBD2 matches at 10 bases. CDR3 length: 15 residues. Germline trimming cut 2 bases from V and 1 base from J; bases unmatched to any gene: 2. Germline lookup yields CDR1 SGHTA and CDR2 FQGNSA. Drawing the rest from reference TRBV7-2 and TRBJ2-7, the complete variable domain is GAGVSQSPSNKVTEKGKDVELRCDPISGHTALYWYRQSLGQGLEFLIYFQGNSAPDKSGLPSDRFSAERTGGSVSTLTIQRTQQEDSAVYLCASSLPAGGSYEQYFGPGTRLTVT.

Points on this clone: One junction end disagrees with the germline gene, perhaps due to a read error. Other DNA sequences in this sample translate to the same CDR3. The chain has TRBV25-1 and TRBJ1-2; D perhaps matches TRBD1 (6 bases). The CDR3 contains 15 residues. Germline lookup yields CDR1 MGHDK and CDR2 SYGVNS. The CDR3 DNA follows: TGTGCCAGCAGTGACTCCACAGGGAGTCACTATGGCTACACCTTT. Translated: CASSDSTGSHYGYTF.

The rearrangement uses TRBV10-3 and TRBJ2-7; TRBD2 might be the D (5 bases). Germline V lookup: CDR1 ENHRY, CDR2 SYGVKD. The CDR3 totals 13 residues. The V and J ends lost 8 bases and 6 bases respectively, with 17 bases between them. CDR3 in amino acids: CAISGKSRGEQYF. The CDR3 DNA sequence: TGTGCCATCTCGGGTAAAAGCCGGGGCGAGCAGTACTTC.

This clone came up many times. The chain links TRBV12-3 or TRBV12-4 to TRBJ2-1, with D uncertain. The CDR3 totals 13 residues. The V end was cut by 1 base, the J end by 7 bases, with 8 bases between. The DNA for the CDR3 is TGTGCCAGCAGTTTAGAAGCGAGGAATGAGCAGTTCTTC. This sequence encodes CASSLEARNEQFF.

The chain is built from TRBV7-3 and TRBJ2-7; 12 bases align to TRBD2. V dropped 5 bases and J dropped 0; count of bases not matched to a gene: 2. This CDR3 region has 15 residues. Germline assignment: CDR1 SGHTA and CDR2 FQGTGA. The CDR3 bases are TGTGCCAGCAGCCCGGGACTAGCGGGCTCCTACGAGCAGTACGTC. It is translated as CASSPGLAGSYEQYV.

CDR3 region: CASIRGGRDTEAFF. The CDR3 bases are TGTGCCAGTATCCGTGGAGGGCGGGACACTGAAGCTTTCTTT. The chain recombines TRBV19 with TRBJ1-1; D not resolved. V lost 7 bases to trimming and J lost 3 bases, with 15 bases between them. Looked up from germline, CDR1 is LNHDA and CDR2 is SQIVND (reference sequence). The length of the CDR3 is 14 residues.

The V and J genes are TRBV9 and TRBJ2-1; D is perhaps TRBD1 (7 bases). CDR3 length: 15 residues. The V gene's germline CDR1 is SGDLS and CDR2 YYNGEE. Between the trimmed V and J ends, which lost 4 bases and 12 bases, there was a span of 23 bases. DNA of the CDR3: TGTGCCAGCAGCCTTGGAGGGGGCCCTAAAGGCGGGCAGTTCTTC. This sequence encodes CASSLGGGPKGGQFF.

The J gene is TRBJ2-1, the V gene TRBV7-9, with TRBD1 identical over 7 bases. The trim removed 1 base at V and 5 bases at J, leaving 8 bases unmatched. Germline CDR1 reads SEHNR; CDR2 reads FQNEAQ (reference sequence). The CDR3 totals 16 residues. The CDR3 loop reads CASSLDGTVGNNEQFF. The DNA for the CDR3 is TGTGCCAGCAGCTTAGATGGGACAGTTGGAAACAATGAGCAGTTCTTC.

The chain recombines TRBV30 with TRBJ1-4; tentative D call: TRBD1 (5 bases). CDR3 size: 14 residues. V was cut by 7 bases and J by 5 bases, with 17 bases left in between. Germline V CDR1 and CDR2: GTSNPN, SVGIG (reference sequence). This CDR3 reads CALTVAGRNEKLFF. CDR3 DNA sequence: TGTGCCTTGACGGTGGCAGGGCGGAATGAAAAACTGTTTTTT. Variable domain in full (rest from reference TRBV30 and TRBJ1-4): SQTIHQWPATLVQPVGSPLSLECTVEGTSNPNLYWYRQAAGRGLQLLFYSVGIGQISSEVPQNLSASRPQDRQFILSSKKLLLSDSGFYLCALTVAGRNEKLFFGSGTQLSVL.

The V gene is TRBV5-1, the J gene TRBJ2-2; D might be TRBD2 (5 bases). Germline CDR1 is SGHRS and CDR2 is YFSETQ. CDR3 length: 14 amino acids. V lost 4 bases, J lost 1 base, and 8 bases lay in between. This chain's CDR3 is CASSPSGNTGELFF. The CDR3 DNA reads TGCGCCAGCAGCCCAAGCGGGAACACCGGGGAGCTGTTTTTT.

Only one count was recorded for this clone. This chain uses TRBV2 with TRBJ1-1; D is unresolved. Trimming shortened V by 1 base and J by 1 base, and 4 bases separated the two germline ends. The CDR3 has 13 amino acids. The germline CDR1 and CDR2 sequences are SNHLY and FYNNEI. The CDR3 sequence is CASSEVGNTEAFF. CDR3 bases: TGTGCCAGCAGTGAAGTAGGGAACACTGAAGCTTTCTTT.

The CDR3 spells CASPGGGDYGYTF. The DNA of the CDR3 is TGTGCCAGCCCCGGAGGGGGGGACTATGGCTACACCTTC. The chain combines TRBV25-1 with TRBJ1-2; D perhaps matches TRBD1 (6 bases). Per germline, CDR1 MGHDK and CDR2 SYGVNS. The CDR3 loop spans 13 amino acids. V lost 8 bases and J lost 3, with 13 bases in between.

V and J are TRBV4-1 and TRBJ2-7; TRBD1 agrees at 8 bases. Germline assignment: CDR1 MGHRA and CDR2 YSYEKL. The CDR3 spans 14 residues. V gave up 5 bases and J gave up 7 bases; unmatched junction bases: 10. The CDR3 loop reads CASSDRTGMGEQYF. The CDR3 nucleotides read TGCGCCAGCAGCGATCGGACAGGGATGGGGGAGCAGTACTTC.

This sequence joins TRBV7-2 and TRBJ1-1; 10 nucleotides match TRBD1. The germline gives CDR1 SGHTA, CDR2 FQGNSA. The V and J ends lost 7 bases and 4 bases, in that order; junction bases with no gene match: 3. This CDR3 spans 13 amino acids. The CDR3 sequence is CASTRTGGTEAFF. CDR3 DNA sequence: TGTGCCAGCACCCGGACAGGGGGCACTGAAGCTTTCTTT.

The chain joins TRBV6-6 to TRBJ1-1; perhaps TRBD1 as D (5 bases). The CDR3 runs 14 residues. V dropped 2 bases and J dropped 4 bases, with 11 bases sitting between them. The germline gives CDR1 MNHNY, CDR2 SVGAGI (reference sequence). This CDR3 is CASSYGGVVTEAFF. Here the CDR3 DNA reads TGTGCCAGCAGTTACGGGGGGGTAGTCACTGAAGCTTTCTTT.

The chain recombines TRBV7-9 with TRBJ1-1; a weak D match, TRBD1 (5 bases). The V and J ends lost 5 bases and 1 base respectively, with 11 bases between them. CDR3 size: 14 residues. Germline assignment: CDR1 SEHNR and CDR2 FQNEAQ (reference sequence). The CDR3 sequence: CASSPTRANTEAFF. For the CDR3, the DNA is TGTGCCAGCAGCCCGACCAGGGCGAACACTGAAGCTTTCTTT. Full variable domain (missing parts from reference TRBV7-9 and TRBJ1-1): DTGVSQNPRHKITKRGQNVTFRCDPISEHNRLYWYRQTLGQGPEFLTYFQNEAQLEKSRLLSDRFSAERPKGSFSTLEIQRTEQGDSAMYLCASSPTRANTEAFFGQGTRLTVV.

This chain joins TRBV6-1 and TRBJ1-5; the D gene is possibly TRBD1 (5 bases). CDR1 is MNHNS and CDR2 is SASEGT in the germline V gene. Trimming left V 3 bases short and J 6 bases short, with 18 bases between. This CDR3 is built from 16 residues. CDR3 nucleotide sequence: TGTGCCAGCAGTGACGATGGGGGGGAGAGTAGTCAGCCCCAGCATTTT. Encoded protein: CASSDDGGESSQPQHF.

The chain employs TRBV2 and TRBJ2-1, with 8 positions matching TRBD1. Looked up from germline, CDR1 is SNHLY and CDR2 is FYNNEI. The CDR3 contains 15 residues. V lost 7 bases and J lost 3; bases outside the gene matches: 8. The CDR3 is CASTTRGRGYNEQFF. The CDR3 DNA is TGTGCCAGCACCACCAGGGGGCGAGGCTACAATGAGCAGTTCTTC. Looking up the rest from reference TRBV2 and TRBJ2-1 gives the full variable domain: EPEVTQTPSHQVTQMGQEVILRCVPISNHLYFYWYRQILGQKVEFLVSFYNNEISEKSEIFDDQFSVERPDGSNFTLKIRSTKLEDSAMYFCASTTRGRGYNEQFFGPGTRLTVL.

This chain joins TRBV11-3 and TRBJ2-1, with TRBD2 matching 11 bases. This CDR3 is 16 amino acids long. With 2 bases clipped from V and 3 bases from J, the junction kept 3 bases outside the gene matches. CDR1 SGHNT and CDR2 YENEEA come from the germline V gene. CDR3 nucleotides: TGTGCCAGCAGCTTAACTAGCGGGAGTTACTACAATGAGCAGTTCTTC. The encoded protein is CASSLTSGSYYNEQFF.

This clone was seen a single time. J is TRBJ1-1 and V is TRBV6-5; perhaps TRBD1 as D (6 bases). The CDR3 totals 14 residues. In germline, CDR1 is MNHEY, CDR2 SVGAGI. Trimming left V 11 bases short and J 1 base short, with 17 bases between. The CDR3 DNA reads as TGTGCCGGGTGGACAGAATCGGGGAACACTGAAGCTTTCTTT. This codes for CAGWTESGNTEAFF.

The chain combines TRBV29-1 with TRBJ2-1, with D unclear. V lost 4 bases and J lost 5, with 12 bases in between. The V gene's germline CDR1 is SQVTM and CDR2 ANQGSEA. This CDR3 is built from 13 residues. The CDR3 DNA follows: TGCAGCGTTGGCCGGACGGATAACAATGAGCAGTTCTTC. Translation gives CSVGRTDNNEQFF.

V is TRBV12-3 or TRBV12-4 and J is TRBJ1-1, with D possibly TRBD1 on 6 matching bases. The CDR3 contains 13 residues. Trimming removed 6 bases at V and 1 base at J, with 9 bases between. DNA for the CDR3: TGTGCCAGCAGCGGGACAACGAACACTGAAGCTTTCTTT. It encodes CASSGTTNTEAFF.

The genes are TRBV5-1 and TRBJ2-7; 7 bases line up with TRBD2. This CDR3 is built from 13 residues. The V gene's germline CDR1 is SGHRS and CDR2 YFSETQ. Unmatched junction bases numbered 7, after V lost 4 bases and J lost 6 bases. The CDR3 loop reads CASSPGLEGEQYF. The CDR3 DNA follows: TGCGCCAGCAGCCCCGGACTAGAGGGCGAGCAGTACTTC.

This clone was observed a few times. This chain's CDR3 is CATSIDRGSYGYTF. The CDR3 bases are TGTGCCACAAGTATTGATCGGGGATCCTATGGCTACACCTTC. This chain joins TRBV15 and TRBJ1-2; unclear D gene. Trimming stripped 9 bases from V and 4 bases from J, with 18 bases between. Germline CDR1 LNHNV, CDR2 YYDKDF (reference sequence). CDR3 size: 14 residues.

The chain links TRBV2 to TRBJ1-5; a weak D match, TRBD1 (5 bases). The CDR3 is 14 amino acids. Trimming removed 4 bases from V and 7 bases from J, with 14 bases in between. Germline loops: CDR1 SNHLY, CDR2 FYNNEI. Written as DNA, the CDR3 is TGTGCCAGCAGTGGTCAGGGACTAGGACAGCCCCAGCATTTT. Encoded protein: CASSGQGLGQPQHF. The whole variable domain, filled in from reference TRBV2 and TRBJ1-5, reads EPEVTQTPSHQVTQMGQEVILRCVPISNHLYFYWYRQILGQKVEFLVSFYNNEISEKSEIFDDQFSVERPDGSNFTLKIRSTKLEDSAMYFCASSGQGLGQPQHFGDGTRLSIL.

The chain combines TRBV19 with TRBJ2-7, with 7 positions matching TRBD1. This CDR3 is 12 amino acids long. V lost 3 bases to trimming and J lost 6 bases; unmatched junction nucleotides: 2. From germline, CDR1 is LNHDA and CDR2 SQIVND (reference sequence). CDR3 coding DNA: TGTGCCAGTAGTATCGACAGGGTCGAGCAGTACTTC. This sequence encodes CASSIDRVEQYF.